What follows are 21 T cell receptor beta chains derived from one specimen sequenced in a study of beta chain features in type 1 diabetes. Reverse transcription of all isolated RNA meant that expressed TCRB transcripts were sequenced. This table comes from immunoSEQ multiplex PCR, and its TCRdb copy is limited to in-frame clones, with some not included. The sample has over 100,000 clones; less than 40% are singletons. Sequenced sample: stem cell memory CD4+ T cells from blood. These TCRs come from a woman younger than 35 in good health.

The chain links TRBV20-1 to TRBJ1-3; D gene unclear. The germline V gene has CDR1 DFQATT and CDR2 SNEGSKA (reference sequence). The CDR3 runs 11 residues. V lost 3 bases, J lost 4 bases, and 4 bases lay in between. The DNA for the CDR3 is TGCAGTGCTAGGGGCGGAAACACCATATATTTT. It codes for CSARGGNTIYF.

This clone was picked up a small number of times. The CDR3 nucleotides read TGTGCCAGCAACATATCCCCCTGGACAGGGGAAGTGACCCAGTACTTC. Translation: CASNISPWTGEVTQYF. This chain connects TRBV7-9 to TRBJ2-5, with 9 nucleotides matching TRBD1. V lost 7 bases, J lost 7 bases, and 16 bases stayed unmatched. The germline gives CDR1 SEHNR, CDR2 FQNEAQ (reference sequence). The CDR3 runs 16 residues.

CDR3 bases: TGTGCCACCGGGACAGGGACTGAAGCTTTCTTT. As protein: CATGTGTEAFF. The chain couples TRBV10-3 to TRBJ1-1; 9 bases fit TRBD1. J gave up 5 bases and V 10 bases, and 2 bases lay outside the gene matches. The CDR3 extends over 11 amino acids. Germline-derived CDR1 and CDR2 are ENHRY and SYGVKD.

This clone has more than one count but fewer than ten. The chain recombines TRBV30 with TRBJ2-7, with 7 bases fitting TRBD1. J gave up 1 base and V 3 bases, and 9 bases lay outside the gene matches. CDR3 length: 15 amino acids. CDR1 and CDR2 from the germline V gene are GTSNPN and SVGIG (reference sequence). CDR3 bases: TGTGCCTGGAGCCCTAAGGGACAGCTTTCCTACGAGCAGTACTTC. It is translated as CAWSPKGQLSYEQYF.

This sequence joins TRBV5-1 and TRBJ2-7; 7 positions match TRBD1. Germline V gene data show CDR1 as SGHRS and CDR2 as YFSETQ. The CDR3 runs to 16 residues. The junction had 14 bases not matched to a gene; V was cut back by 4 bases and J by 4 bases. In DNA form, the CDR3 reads TGCGCCAGCAGCCCCGGGACAGCCACTCTACTATACGAGCAGTACTTC. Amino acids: CASSPGTATLLYEQYF.

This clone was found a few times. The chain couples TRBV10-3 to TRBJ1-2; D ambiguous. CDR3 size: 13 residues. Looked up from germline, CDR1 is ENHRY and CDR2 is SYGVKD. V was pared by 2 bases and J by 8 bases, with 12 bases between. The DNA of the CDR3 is TGTGCCATCAGTGAGCCGGGTTCATGGGGCTACACCTTC. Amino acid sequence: CAISEPGSWGYTF.

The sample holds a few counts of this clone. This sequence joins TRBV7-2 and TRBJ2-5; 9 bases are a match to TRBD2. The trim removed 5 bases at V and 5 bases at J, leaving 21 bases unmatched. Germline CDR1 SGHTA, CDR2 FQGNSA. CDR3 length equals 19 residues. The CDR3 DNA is TGTGCCAGCAGCATCTCCCCTCCGGGGCGTAGCGGGAGTCGCGAGACCCAGTACTTC. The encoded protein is CASSISPPGRSGSRETQYF.

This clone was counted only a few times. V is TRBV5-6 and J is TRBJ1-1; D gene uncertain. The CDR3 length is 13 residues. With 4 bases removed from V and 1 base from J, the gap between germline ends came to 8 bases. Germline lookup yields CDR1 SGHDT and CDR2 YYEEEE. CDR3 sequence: CASSPGGNTEAFF. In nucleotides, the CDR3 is TGTGCCAGCAGCCCAGGAGGGAACACTGAAGCTTTCTTT.

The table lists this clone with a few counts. In DNA, the CDR3 is TGTGCCAGCAGTTCCCCGGGAGGGTCGACGAATGAGCAGTACTTC. It translates to CASSSPGGSTNEQYF. The chain uses TRBV28 and TRBJ2-7; 8 positions match TRBD2. With 4 bases clipped from V and 7 bases from J, the junction kept 12 bases outside the gene matches. Germline values: CDR1 MDHEN, CDR2 SYDVKM. The CDR3 totals 15 residues.

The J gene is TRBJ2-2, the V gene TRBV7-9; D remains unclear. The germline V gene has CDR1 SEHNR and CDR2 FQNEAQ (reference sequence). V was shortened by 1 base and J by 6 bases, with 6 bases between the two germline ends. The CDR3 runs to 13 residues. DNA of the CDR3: TGTGCCAGCAGCTTAGGAGTTGCCGGGGAGCTGTTTTTT. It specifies CASSLGVAGELFF. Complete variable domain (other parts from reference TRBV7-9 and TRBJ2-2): DTGVSQNPRHKITKRGQNVTFRCDPISEHNRLYWYRQTLGQGPEFLTYFQNEAQLEKSRLLSDRFSAERPKGSFSTLEIQRTEQGDSAMYLCASSLGVAGELFFGEGSRLTVL.

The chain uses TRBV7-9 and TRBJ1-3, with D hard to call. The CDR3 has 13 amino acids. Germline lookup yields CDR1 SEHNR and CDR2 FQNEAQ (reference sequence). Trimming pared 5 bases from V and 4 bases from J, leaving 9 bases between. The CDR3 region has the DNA TGTGCCAGCAGCCGAGACTCAGGAAACACCATATATTTT. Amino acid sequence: CASSRDSGNTIYF.

The CDR3 DNA follows: TGTGCCAGCTCAAGAGGGCCTCCTAATGAAAAACTGTTTTTT. It specifies CASSRGPPNEKLFF. The chain employs TRBV18 and TRBJ1-4; D not resolved. V dropped 5 bases and J dropped 3 bases, with 10 bases sitting between them. From germline, CDR1 is KGHSH and CDR2 LQKENI. This CDR3 comprises 14 residues.

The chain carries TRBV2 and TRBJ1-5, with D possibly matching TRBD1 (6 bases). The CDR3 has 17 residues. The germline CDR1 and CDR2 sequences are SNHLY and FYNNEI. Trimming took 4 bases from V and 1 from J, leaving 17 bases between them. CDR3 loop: CASSGAPGGRSNQPQHF. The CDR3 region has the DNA TGTGCCAGCAGTGGGGCCCCGGGGGGCAGGAGCAATCAGCCCCAGCATTTT.

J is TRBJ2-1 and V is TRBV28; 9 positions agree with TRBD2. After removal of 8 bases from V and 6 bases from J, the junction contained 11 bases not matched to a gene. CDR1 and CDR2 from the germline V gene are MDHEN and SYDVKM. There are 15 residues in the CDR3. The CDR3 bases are TGTGCCAGCCAATGGGGGGTAGCGGGAGTCAATGAGCAGTTCTTC. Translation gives CASQWGVAGVNEQFF.

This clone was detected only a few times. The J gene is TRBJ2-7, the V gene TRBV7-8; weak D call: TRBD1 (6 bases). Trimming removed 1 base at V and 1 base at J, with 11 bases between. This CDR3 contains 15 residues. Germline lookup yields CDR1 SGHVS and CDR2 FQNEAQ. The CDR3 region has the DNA TGTGCCAGCAGCTTAGAATGGGGGCGGTCCTACGAGCAGTACTTC. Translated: CASSLEWGRSYEQYF.

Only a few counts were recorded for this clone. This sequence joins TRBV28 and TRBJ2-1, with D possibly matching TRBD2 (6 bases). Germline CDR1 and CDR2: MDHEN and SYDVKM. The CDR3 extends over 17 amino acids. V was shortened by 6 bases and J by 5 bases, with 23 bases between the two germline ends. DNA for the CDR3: TGTGCCAGCAGGCCATACCCGGGACTCTCGCTTCACAATGAGCAGTTCTTC. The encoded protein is CASRPYPGLSLHNEQFF.

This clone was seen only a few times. CDR3 bases: TGTGCCAGCGCCCGGGACAGATACTACGAGCAGTACTTC. This encodes CASARDRYYEQYF. The chain recombines TRBV28 with TRBJ2-7; TRBD1 matches at 7 bases. The CDR3 length is 13 residues. Germline CDR1 MDHEN, CDR2 SYDVKM. Trimming cost V 8 bases and J 3 bases; bases outside gene matches: 7.

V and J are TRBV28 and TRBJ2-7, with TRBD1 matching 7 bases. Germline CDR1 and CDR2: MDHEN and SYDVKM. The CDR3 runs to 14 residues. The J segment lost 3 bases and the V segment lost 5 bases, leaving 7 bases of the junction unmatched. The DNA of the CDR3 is TGTGCCAGCAGTCCGACAGGGAGAAACTACGAGCAGTACTTC. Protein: CASSPTGRNYEQYF.

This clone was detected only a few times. The CDR3 nucleotides are TGCAGCGTTGTGTGGGGATCCGGGACAGGGAATCAGCCCCAGCATTTT. It encodes CSVVWGSGTGNQPQHF. This chain links TRBV29-1 with TRBJ1-5, with 9 bases that match TRBD1. Losses at the gene ends were 4 bases for V and 4 bases for J; bases not matched to a gene: 11. From germline, CDR1 is SQVTM and CDR2 ANQGSEA. CDR3 size: 16 residues.

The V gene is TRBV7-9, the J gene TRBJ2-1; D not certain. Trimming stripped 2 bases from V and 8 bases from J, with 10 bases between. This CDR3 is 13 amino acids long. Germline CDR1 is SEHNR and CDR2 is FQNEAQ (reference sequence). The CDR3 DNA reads TGTGCCAGCAGCTTAAACTCCGCGGATGAGCAGTTCTTC. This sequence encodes CASSLNSADEQFF.

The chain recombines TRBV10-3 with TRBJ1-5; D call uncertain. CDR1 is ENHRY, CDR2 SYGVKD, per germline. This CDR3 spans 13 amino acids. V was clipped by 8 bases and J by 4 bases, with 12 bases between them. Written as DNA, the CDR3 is TGTGCCATCGGTATCTCGGGGAATCAGCCCCAGCATTTT. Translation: CAIGISGNQPQHF.